This entry lists 32 T cell receptor beta chains sequenced from one sample in a study of blood T cell repertoires in COVID-19. The assay was immunoSEQ multiplex PCR, and TCRdb's table has in-frame clones only and misses some. Of 200,000 to 300,000 clones in the sample, around 87% were seen once. The sequenced material came from peripheral blood. These receptor sequences come from a woman aged 70-85 years with active or convalescent COVID-19.

The rearrangement links TRBV28 to TRBJ1-5, with D hard to call. Trimming left V 5 bases short and J 3 bases short, with 20 bases between. The CDR3 is made up of 17 amino acids. CDR1 and CDR2 (germline): MDHEN, SYDVKM. CDR3 region: CASSVGISRDFNQPQHF. The DNA of the CDR3 is TGTGCCAGCAGTGTTGGGATTAGTCGGGATTTCAATCAGCCCCAGCATTTT. The whole variable domain, filled in from reference TRBV28 and TRBJ1-5, reads DVKVTQSSRYLVKRTGEKVFLECVQDMDHENMFWYRQDPGLGLRLIYFSYDVKMKEKGDIPEGYSVSREKKERFSLILESASTNQTSMYLCASSVGISRDFNQPQHFGDGTRLSIL.

In this sample, this clone turned up a few times. The chain employs TRBV3-1 (or the pseudogene TRBV3-2) and TRBJ1-5; D unclear. The ends were cut back, 1 base at V and 7 bases at J, with 14 bases in the middle. CDR1 is LGHDT, CDR2 YNNKEL, per germline (reference sequence). The CDR3 spans 15 residues. CDR3 sequence reads: CASSQGGKERQPQHF. CDR3 DNA: TGTGCCAGCAGCCAAGGAGGAAAGGAGCGGCAGCCCCAGCATTTT.

The chain recombines TRBV6-2 or TRBV6-3 with TRBJ2-1, with 8 bases that match TRBD1. V trimming: 5 bases; J trimming: 4 bases; junction bases outside the gene matches: 10. Germline V CDR1 and CDR2: MNHEY, SVGEGT. The CDR3 is 16 residues long. The CDR3 loop is CASSRPRTGSYNEQFF. CDR3 DNA: TGTGCCAGCAGTCGACCACGGACAGGGAGTTACAATGAGCAGTTCTTC.

The V and J genes are TRBV6-2 or TRBV6-3 and TRBJ1-1; the match to TRBD1 covers 7 bases. V dropped 5 bases and J dropped 11; count of bases not matched to a gene: 14. The CDR3 runs to 14 residues. Germline V lookup: CDR1 MNHEY, CDR2 SVGEGT. The CDR3 bases are TGTGCCAGCAGTCTCGACAGGGAGGTCTTACGGGCTTTCTTT. The encoded protein is CASSLDREVLRAFF.

The J gene is TRBJ1-5, the V gene TRBV7-3; TRBD1 might be the D (5 bases). The germline CDR1 and CDR2 sequences are SGHTA and FQGTGA. V was pared by 2 bases and J by 7 bases, with 18 bases between. There are 16 residues in the CDR3. In nucleotides, the CDR3 is TGTGCCAGCAGCTTAGCGCCCATAAGGGAGGGGCAGCCCCAGCATTTT. The encoded protein is CASSLAPIREGQPQHF.

Note on this clone: It is unclear where the CDR3 begins or ends on the DNA, so no DNA is shown, and the CDR3 is as TCRdb lists it. The CDR3 sequence is CASSVASGTGLYF. The chain recombines TRBV9 with TRBJ2-3; the table calls TRBD1, which could not be checked here. Germline CDR1 is SGDLS and CDR2 is YYNGEE. The CDR3 adds up to 13 amino acids, both ends counted.

This clone was counted only a few times. One end of the junction is discordant with germline, which a read error may explain. The chain links TRBV29-1 to TRBJ2-5, with D tentatively TRBD1 or TRBD2 (6 bases each). This CDR3 has 12 amino acids. Germline CDR1 reads SQVTM; CDR2 reads ANQGSEA. CDR3 region: CSDEQGGETQYF. The CDR3 DNA follows: TGCAGCGATGAACAGGGAGGAGAGACCCAGTACTTC.

The chain is built from TRBV4-3 and TRBJ1-4; D gene unclear. Trimming took 3 bases from V and 3 from J, leaving 14 bases between them. CDR1 is LGHNA and CDR2 is YSLEER in the germline V gene. This CDR3 contains 16 residues. CDR3 nucleotide sequence: TGCGCCAGCAGCCAGCATTCAACGGTTGCTAATGAAAAACTGTTTTTT. It encodes CASSQHSTVANEKLFF.

This clone has more than one count but fewer than ten. The V gene is TRBV29-1, the J gene TRBJ1-4, with TRBD1 matching over 8 bases. Germline V gene lookup returns CDR1 SQVTM and CDR2 ANQGSEA. The V gene end was trimmed by 7 bases and the J gene end by 6 bases; junction bases not matched to a gene: 4. The CDR3 sequence is 12 residues long. CDR3 residues: CSAGQGYEKLFF. DNA of the CDR3: TGCAGCGCTGGACAGGGATATGAAAAACTGTTTTTT. The full variable domain, completed using reference TRBV29-1 and TRBJ1-4, is SAVISQKPSRDICQRGTSLTIQCQVDSQVTMMFWYRQQPGQSLTLIATANQGSEATYESGFVIDKFPISRPNLTFSTLTVSNMSPEDSSIYLCSAGQGYEKLFFGSGTQLSVL.

This clone appeared once. This chain links TRBV6-5 with TRBJ2-7; D gene uncertain. Germline-derived CDR1 and CDR2 are MNHEY and SVGAGI. The CDR3 sequence is 14 residues long. V was pared by 10 bases and J by 2 bases, with 18 bases between. The CDR3 nucleotides read TGTGCCACCCATAGAGCTTACTTTCCCTACGAGCAGTACTTC. This codes for CATHRAYFPYEQYF.

The genes are TRBV5-1 and TRBJ2-1; TRBD1 aligns across 7 bases. The CDR3 sequence is 15 residues long. CDR1 and CDR2 from the germline V gene are SGHRS and YFSETQ. Trimming took 3 bases from V and 5 from J; bases not matched to a gene: 8. The CDR3 is CASSSGQVTNNEQFF. CDR3 DNA: TGCGCCAGCAGCTCAGGACAGGTGACCAACAATGAGCAGTTCTTC.

This chain joins TRBV4-1 and TRBJ1-2; D unresolved. The germline CDR1 and CDR2 sequences are MGHRA and YSYEKL. CDR3 length equals 15 residues. Trimming removed 0 bases at V and 4 bases at J, with 12 bases between. CDR3 in amino acids: CASSQDTSIPYGYTF. CDR3 DNA sequence: TGCGCCAGCAGCCAAGATACAAGTATACCCTATGGCTACACCTTC.

The chain combines TRBV10-1 with TRBJ2-5; possible D gene TRBD1, 5 bases. This CDR3 comprises 11 residues. V was clipped by 7 bases and J by 3 bases, with 6 bases between them. Germline CDR1 is WNHNN and CDR2 is SYGVQD (reference sequence). The CDR3 DNA follows: TGCGCCAGCATAGGGGAAGAGACCCAGTACTTC. Its translation is CASIGEETQYF.

This sequence joins TRBV18 and TRBJ1-4; D unresolved. The germline gives CDR1 KGHSH, CDR2 LQKENI. The CDR3 is 15 amino acids. With 3 bases removed from V and 7 bases from J, the gap between germline ends came to 15 bases. The CDR3 spells CASSPTIQQLEKLFF. DNA of the CDR3: TGTGCCAGCTCACCGACGATCCAACAGCTTGAAAAACTGTTTTTT.

The chain combines TRBV27 with TRBJ2-6, with TRBD1 identical over 9 bases. The length of the CDR3 is 18 residues. Germline V gene data show CDR1 as MNHEY and CDR2 as SMNVEV (reference sequence). Unmatched junction bases numbered 10, after V lost 4 bases and J lost 3 bases. CDR3 bases: TGTGCCAGCAGTTCACTTACAGGGGGCGCAGGTGGGGCCAACGTCCTGACTTTC. It specifies CASSSLTGGAGGANVLTF.

The chain is built from TRBV5-6 and TRBJ2-7; D might be TRBD1 (7 bases). V shed 3 bases and J shed 4 bases, with 14 bases lying between them. Per germline, CDR1 SGHDT and CDR2 YYEEEE. The CDR3 sequence is 14 residues long. The CDR3 nucleotides are TGTGCCAGCAGCTATGAGACAGGGACTTACGAGCAGTACTTC. Its protein is CASSYETGTYEQYF.

The chain employs TRBV19 and TRBJ1-1; TRBD1 might be the D (5 bases). The CDR3 totals 13 residues. Germline loops: CDR1 LNHDA, CDR2 SQIVND (reference sequence). V lost 10 bases to trimming and J lost 2 bases, with 14 bases between them. The CDR3 DNA reads TGTGCCACTCAACAGGTGCCTAACACTGAAGCTTTCTTT. Translation: CATQQVPNTEAFF.

The chain joins TRBV20-1 to TRBJ2-5; 9 bases match TRBD2. Per germline, CDR1 DFQATT and CDR2 SNEGSKA (reference sequence). The CDR3 contains 16 residues. With 3 bases clipped from V and 1 base from J, the junction kept 9 bases outside the gene matches. The DNA of the CDR3 is TGCAGTGCTAGTTCCGTTAAGACTAGCGGCCAAGAGACCCAGTACTTC. This sequence encodes CSASSVKTSGQETQYF.

In its sample, this clone was seen a few times. In the same sample, other DNA sequences code for this CDR3. V is TRBV5-6 and J is TRBJ1-2; D not certain. Trimming shortened V by 1 base and J by 0 bases, and 10 bases separated the two germline ends. The CDR3 runs 15 residues. Germline assignment: CDR1 SGHDT and CDR2 YYEEEE. CDR3 amino acids: CASSLKPGANYGYTF. The CDR3 DNA reads as TGTGCCAGCAGCTTGAAGCCCGGAGCTAACTATGGCTACACCTTC.

The gene calls are TRBV18 and TRBJ2-7; D gene uncertain. The CDR3 is made up of 12 amino acids. V lost 3 bases to trimming and J lost 7 bases, with 10 bases between them. Germline V gene data show CDR1 as KGHSH and CDR2 as LQKENI. The CDR3 spells CASSPREEEQYF. The CDR3 DNA follows: TGTGCCAGCTCACCTCGCGAGGAGGAGCAGTACTTC.

The chain joins TRBV4-3 to TRBJ2-2; the D gene is possibly TRBD1 (6 bases). This CDR3 contains 16 residues. Trimming cost V 1 base and J 0 bases, with 9 bases left between them. Germline assignment: CDR1 LGHNA and CDR2 YSLEER. CDR3 amino acids: CASSQVYRANTGELFF. The CDR3 region has the DNA TGCGCCAGCAGCCAAGTTTACAGGGCGAACACCGGGGAGCTGTTTTTT.

The chain links TRBV19 to TRBJ2-3, with TRBD2 as a possible D gene (6 bases). The CDR3 runs 14 residues. Trimming removed 10 bases at V and 2 bases at J, with 16 bases between. CDR1 is LNHDA and CDR2 is SQIVND in the germline V gene (reference sequence). DNA for the CDR3: TGTGCCACCGGAGGGTTACAGTTCACAGATACGCAGTATTTT. Encoded protein: CATGGLQFTDTQYF.

This chain uses TRBV7-2 with TRBJ1-1, with 7 bases lining up with TRBD1. Germline trimming cut 5 bases from V and 3 bases from J; bases unmatched to any gene: 6. Germline-derived CDR1 and CDR2 are SGHTA and FQGNSA. There are 14 residues in the CDR3. Here the CDR3 DNA reads TGTGCCAGCAGCCGTGACAGGGTTGACACTGAAGCTTTCTTT. Encoded protein: CASSRDRVDTEAFF.

In this sample, this clone turned up a few times. This chain links TRBV19 with TRBJ2-2; 7 bases are a match to TRBD1. Germline V gives CDR1 LNHDA, CDR2 SQIVND (reference sequence). This CDR3 has 16 residues. V lost 5 bases to trimming and J lost 0 bases; unmatched junction nucleotides: 6. The CDR3 DNA reads as TGTGCCAGTAGTGTCACAGGGGTGGCGAACACCGGGGAGCTGTTTTTT. This translates into CASSVTGVANTGELFF.

This sequence joins TRBV4-3 and TRBJ2-3; weak D call: TRBD2 (5 bases). Trimming left V 3 bases short and J 3 bases short, with 19 bases between. The CDR3 totals 17 residues. CDR1 LGHNA and CDR2 YSLEER come from the germline V gene. CDR3 coding DNA: TGCGCCAGCAGCCACACAGCTCGGGGTCGGAGGACAGATACGCAGTATTTT. It yields the protein CASSHTARGRRTDTQYF.

The CDR3 protein is CASSLRGGENEQFF. For the CDR3, the DNA is TGTGCCAGCAGCTTAAGGGGCGGGGAGAATGAGCAGTTCTTC. The V and J genes are TRBV7-9 and TRBJ2-1; a weak D match, TRBD2 (6 bases). V lost 2 bases and J lost 7, with 12 bases in between. Germline CDR1 is SEHNR and CDR2 is FQNEAQ (reference sequence). The CDR3 spans 14 residues.

The chain employs TRBV6-1 and TRBJ1-2; TRBD1 aligns across 7 bases. V was clipped by 3 bases and J by 8 bases; unmatched bases: 9. Germline V lookup: CDR1 MNHNS, CDR2 SASEGT. The CDR3 is 14 residues long. The CDR3 DNA reads TGTGCCAGCAGTGACCATGGGACAGCTCGAGGCTACACCTTC. Its translation: CASSDHGTARGYTF.

The chain couples TRBV13 to TRBJ2-7, with 7 bases fitting TRBD1. The germline gives CDR1 PRHDT, CDR2 FYEKMQ (reference sequence). V dropped 3 bases and J dropped 3; count of bases not matched to a gene: 8. There are 15 residues in the CDR3. CDR3 residues: CASSFQGGGHYEQYF. Written as DNA, the CDR3 is TGTGCCAGCAGCTTTCAAGGGGGCGGCCACTACGAGCAGTACTTC.

The chain links TRBV7-8 to TRBJ2-3, with D possibly TRBD1 on 5 matching bases. Per the germline V gene, CDR1 is SGHVS and CDR2 is FQNEAQ. V shed 5 bases and J shed 1 base, with 22 bases lying between them. This CDR3 is 18 amino acids long. The DNA of the CDR3 is TGTGCCAGCAGCGTTACAACAATCAGGGAATTAGGCACAGATACGCAGTATTTT. Protein product: CASSVTTIRELGTDTQYF.

The rearrangement links TRBV5-1 to TRBJ2-5; D possibly corresponds to TRBD1 (5 bases). CDR3 length: 14 amino acids. The germline V gene encodes CDR1 SGHRS and CDR2 YFSETQ. The V end lost 0 bases, the J end lost 5 bases, and 11 bases lay between the germline ends. CDR3 bases: TGCGCCAGCAGCTTGGAGGGGCTCCGGGAGACCCAGTACTTC. Amino acids: CASSLEGLRETQYF. The variable domain in full, with the rest retrieved from reference TRBV5-1 and TRBJ2-5, is KAGVTQTPRYLIKTRGQQVTLSCSPISGHRSVSWYQQTPGQGLQFLFEYFSETQRNKGNFPGRFSGRQFSNSRSEMNVSTLELGDSALYLCASSLEGLRETQYFGPGTRLLVL.

This clone was counted a few times. The chain carries TRBV5-8 and TRBJ1-5; D is undetermined. The V end lost 3 bases, the J end lost 2 bases, and 12 bases lay between the germline ends. The CDR3 is 15 residues long. The germline V gene encodes CDR1 SGHTS and CDR2 YDEGEE. The CDR3 reads CASSSDLGGNQPQHF. In DNA, the CDR3 is TGTGCCAGCAGCTCGGATTTGGGAGGCAATCAGCCCCAGCATTTT.

This rearrangement joins TRBV7-9 to TRBJ2-5; D might be TRBD2 (7 bases). The V end was cut by 5 bases, the J end by 7 bases, with 20 bases between. The CDR3 length is 15 residues. Germline V gives CDR1 SEHNR, CDR2 FQNEAQ (reference sequence). The CDR3 here is CASSQQGGAFGTQYF. The CDR3 DNA reads TGTGCCAGCAGCCAACAAGGGGGGGCGTTTGGGACCCAGTACTTC.